These T cell receptor beta chains were read from a single sample in a study of blood T cell repertoires in COVID-19. The assay was immunoSEQ multiplex PCR, and TCRdb's table has in-frame clones only and misses some. The repertoire holds roughly 260,000 clones, with about 80% as singletons. Sequenced: PBMCs or T cells enriched from blood (not recorded which). The source of these receptors is a woman between 35 and 50 years old who had been exposed to COVID-19. Each CDR3 is given with its conserved first and last residue. The D gene is left open where the match is weak. Rows give clone size only sometimes, using once, few, many, or a class for an expanded clone.

V,J,size,D,CDR3,DNA
TRBV18,TRBJ1-2,NA,NA,CASSPGQINYGYTF,TGTGCCAGCTCACCCGGACAGATAAACTATGGCTACACCTTC
TRBV18,TRBJ2-3,NA,TRBD2,CASSPLLAGATDTQYF,TGTGCCAGCTCACCACTACTAGCGGGGGCCACAGATACGCAGTATTTT
TRBV16,TRBJ1-5,NA,NA,CASSQQWADQPQHF,TGTGCCAGCAGCCAACAATGGGCAGATCAGCCCCAGCATTTT
TRBV18,TRBJ2-7,once,NA,CASSPFGLVDEQYF,TGTGCCAGCTCACCATTCGGGTTGGTGGACGAGCAGTACTTC
TRBV2,TRBJ2-5,once,TRBD1,CASMGRSRTGSQETQYF,TGTGCCAGCATGGGCCGTAGTCGGACAGGGAGCCAAGAGACCCAGTACTTC
TRBV2,TRBJ1-5,once,TRBD1,CASRQGNQPQHF,TGTGCCAGCAGACAGGGGAATCAGCCCCAGCATTTT
TRBV9,TRBJ2-7,NA,TRBD2,CASSISGGLSGEQYF,TGTGCCAGCAGCATTAGCGGGGGGCTCTCCGGCGAGCAGTACTTC
TRBV7-2,TRBJ1-1,NA,TRBD1,CASSRRAGQGPEAFF,TGTGCCAGCAGCAGACGGGCGGGACAGGGGCCTGAAGCTTTCTTT
TRBV19,TRBJ2-2,NA,TRBD1,CASSIDRRQGNGELFF,TGTGCCAGTAGTATAGATCGGCGACAGGGGAACGGGGAGCTGTTTTTT
TRBV11-2,TRBJ2-1,NA,NA,CASSLDRSNEQFF,TGTGCCAGCAGCCTTGACAGGTCTAATGAGCAGTTCTTC
TRBV11-3,TRBJ1-1,NA,NA,CASSFTGKSNTEAFF,TGTGCCAGCAGCTTTACAGGGAAGTCGAACACTGAAGCTTTCTTT
TRBV3-1/TRBV3-2,TRBJ1-1,NA,NA,CASSQVTGRSRGNTEAFF,TGTGCCAGCAGCCAAGTGACAGGCCGATCAAGGGGGAACACTGAAGCTTTCTTT
TRBV6-5,TRBJ2-6,NA,NA,CAGGDSGANVLTF,TGTGCCGGAGGGGACTCTGGGGCCAACGTCCTGACTTTC
TRBV18,TRBJ2-5,once,NA,CASSPPLQETQYF,TGTGCCAGCTCACCCCCTTTACAAGAGACCCAGTACTTC
TRBV29-1,TRBJ2-2,NA,NA,CSVSGQLTGELFF,TGCAGCGTTTCTGGGCAGCTCACCGGGGAGCTGTTTTTT
TRBV5-4,TRBJ2-3,NA,TRBD2,CASSREGADTQYF,TGTGCCAGCAGCCGGGAGGGGGCAGATACGCAGTATTTT
TRBV7-9,TRBJ2-3,NA,NA,CASSSHSASTDTQYF,TGTGCCAGCAGCTCCCACTCCGCTAGCACAGATACGCAGTATTTT
TRBV7-3,TRBJ1-1,NA,NA,CASSLGIGSEAFF,TGTGCCAGCAGCTTAGGCATCGGGTCTGAAGCTTTCTTT
TRBV12-3/TRBV12-4,TRBJ1-4,NA,NA,CASSLRGEEKLFF,TGTGCCAGCAGTTTAAGAGGCGAGGAAAAACTGTTTTTT
TRBV6-5,TRBJ1-2,NA,NA,CASSYGGGVDYGYTF,TGTGCCAGCAGTTATGGGGGGGGCGTTGACTATGGCTACACCTTC
TRBV7-2,TRBJ1-2,NA,NA,CASSPDTRGSGYTF,TGTGCCAGCAGCCCCGATACCCGCGGGAGTGGCTACACCTTC
TRBV6-5,TRBJ1-6,NA,NA,CASSPPPYYNSPLHF,TGTGCCAGCAGCCCGCCGCCCTACTATAATTCACCCCTCCACTTT
TRBV18,TRBJ1-5,NA,NA,CASSPPGGGYSNQPQHF,TGTGCCAGCTCACCACCCGGGGGGGGCTATAGCAATCAGCCCCAGCATTTT
TRBV19,TRBJ1-2,NA,NA,CASTPVQGYGYTF,TGTGCCAGTACCCCGGTACAGGGCTATGGCTACACCTTC
TRBV7-2,TRBJ1-2,once,TRBD1,CASSFFRADRVGYGYTF,TGTGCCAGCAGCTTTTTTAGGGCGGACAGGGTCGGGTATGGCTACACCTTC
TRBV9,TRBJ2-1,NA,TRBD2,CASSVASGLAGGNPSYNEQFF,TGTGCCAGCAGCGTAGCGTCGGGACTAGCGGGGGGCAACCCCTCCTACAATGAGCAGTTCTTC
TRBV6-5,TRBJ1-6,NA,TRBD1,CASSQGQGLNSPLHF,TGTGCCAGCAGCCAGGGACAGGGCCTTAATTCACCCCTCCACTTT
TRBV27,TRBJ2-3,NA,NA,CASSFIGTQYF,TGTGCCAGCAGTTTTATCGGTACGCAGTATTTT
TRBV19,TRBJ1-2,NA,NA,CAVPPIEGEQGHYGYTF,TGTGCCGTACCACCGATAGAGGGGGAACAGGGCCACTATGGCTACACCTTC
TRBV6-5,TRBJ2-1,NA,TRBD1,CASMTGELSEQFF,TGTGCCAGCATGACAGGGGAGTTGAGTGAGCAGTTCTTC
TRBV7-8,TRBJ2-1,few,TRBD2,CASSRSGGTSYNEQFF,TGTGCCAGCAGCCGGAGCGGGGGGACCTCCTACAATGAGCAGTTCTTC
TRBV6-1,TRBJ1-5,NA,NA,CASSENRDQPQHF,TGTGCCAGCAGTGAAAACCGGGATCAGCCCCAGCATTTT
TRBV19,TRBJ1-5,NA,NA,CASTPGQGRSNQPQHF,TGTGCCAGTACTCCCGGCCAGGGCCGGAGCAATCAGCCCCAGCATTTT
TRBV29-1,TRBJ1-1,NA,NA,CSATGIPSNTEAFF,TGCAGCGCTACAGGTATTCCTTCGAACACTGAAGCTTTCTTT
TRBV6-5,TRBJ2-7,NA,NA,CASIKGVSYEQYF,TGTGCCAGCATCAAGGGGGTTTCCTACGAGCAGTACTTC
TRBV4-1,TRBJ2-2,few,TRBD1,CASSPGQIAGELFF,TGCGCCAGCAGCCCGGGACAGATTGCCGGGGAGCTGTTTTTT
TRBV27,TRBJ2-3,few,TRBD1,CASSSYRGRDTQYF,TGTGCCAGCAGTTCGTACAGGGGCAGGGATACGCAGTATTTT
TRBV7-2,TRBJ1-1,NA,NA,CASSLVSTGTNTEAFF,TGTGCCAGCAGCTTAGTGTCTACAGGGACGAACACTGAAGCTTTCTTT
TRBV7-3,TRBJ2-5,NA,TRBD2,CASSFTSGGQETQYF,TGTGCCAGCAGCTTTACTAGCGGGGGGCAAGAGACCCAGTACTTC
TRBV9,TRBJ2-3,NA,NA,CASSVVEGTVDTQYF,TGTGCCAGCAGCGTAGTGGAGGGGACGGTGGATACGCAGTATTTT
TRBV6-5,TRBJ1-1,once,NA,CASKHSDTEAFF,TGTGCCAGCAAACATTCAGACACTGAAGCTTTCTTT
TRBV4-3,TRBJ1-1,NA,NA,CASSQDADWNTEAFF,TGCGCCAGCAGCCAAGACGCGGACTGGAACACTGAAGCTTTCTTT
TRBV27,TRBJ2-5,once,TRBD1,CASRTGVGGTQYF,TGTGCCAGTAGGACAGGGGTTGGGGGGACCCAGTACTTC
TRBV5-5,TRBJ2-5,NA,NA,CASSFFGQGGQETQYF,TGTGCCAGCAGCTTTTTTGGTCAGGGGGGCCAAGAGACCCAGTACTTC
TRBV5-6,TRBJ1-2,NA,NA,CASSLAGYGYTF,TGTGCCAGCAGCTTGGCAGGGTATGGCTACACCTTC
TRBV4-1,TRBJ2-7,NA,NA,CASSHSTEQYF,TGCGCCAGCAGCCACTCTACGGAGCAGTACTTC
TRBV27,TRBJ1-6,once,NA,CASSLRTDYNSPLHF,TGTGCCAGCAGTCTCAGGACAGACTATAATTCACCCCTCCACTTT
TRBV5-1,TRBJ2-5,NA,TRBD1,CASSGRQGETQYF,TGCGCCAGCAGCGGACGACAGGGAGAGACCCAGTACTTC
TRBV6-5,TRBJ1-2,NA,TRBD1,CASSYSTGGNYGYTF,TGTGCCAGCAGTTACTCAACAGGGGGTAACTATGGCTACACCTTC
TRBV9,TRBJ1-2,NA,NA,CASSPQGGNYGYTF,TGTGCCAGCAGCCCCCAAGGGGGTAACTATGGCTACACCTTC
TRBV6-5,TRBJ1-6,NA,NA,CASSYSGDYNSPLHF,TGTGCCAGCAGTTACTCGGGAGACTATAATTCACCCCTCCACTTT
TRBV7-6,TRBJ1-3,NA,NA,CASSLRQSSGNTIYF,TGTGCCAGCAGCTTAAGACAGAGCTCTGGAAACACCATATATTTT
TRBV7-9,TRBJ1-5,few,TRBD1,CASSSGQGRTYQPQHF,TGTGCCAGCAGCTCGGGACAGGGGAGGACTTATCAGCCCCAGCATTTT
TRBV19,TRBJ2-2,NA,NA,CASSRTGGVGGELFF,TGTGCCAGTAGTCGCACAGGGGGGGTCGGCGGGGAGCTGTTTTTT
TRBV2,TRBJ1-1,NA,NA,CASSREPGATEAFF,TGTGCCAGCAGCCGGGAGCCGGGAGCCACTGAAGCTTTCTTT
TRBV7-3,TRBJ2-3,NA,NA,CASSTRGGAGTDTQYF,TGTGCCAGCAGCACCCGGGGCGGGGCGGGGACAGATACGCAGTATTTT
TRBV6-2/TRBV6-3,TRBJ2-3,NA,NA,CASSYPYRDTQYF,TGTGCCAGCAGTTACCCATACAGAGATACGCAGTATTTT